Below, one TCR beta chain is given with its context. The CDR3 is 13 amino acids. Trimming stripped 4 bases from V and 3 bases from J, with 10 bases between. Germline V gene data show CDR1 as SGHRS and CDR2 as YFSETQ. The source of the sample is a study of shared clonotypes between healthy human individuals. The assay was immunoSEQ multiplex PCR, and TCRdb's table has in-frame clones only and misses some. The top ten hold 9% to 12% of the sample, which has approximately 320,000 clones, 74% seen once. The source material was memory CD4+ T cells sorted from blood. Subset defined: CD45RA-negative fraction. The clonotype was recovered from a man in his thirties or forties in good health. The chain recombines TRBV5-1 with TRBJ2-5, with D possibly matching TRBD2 (5 bases). CDR3 protein: CASSRVEEETQYF. The CDR3 DNA follows: TGCGCCAGCAGCCGAGTGGAGGAAGAGACCCAGTACTTC.